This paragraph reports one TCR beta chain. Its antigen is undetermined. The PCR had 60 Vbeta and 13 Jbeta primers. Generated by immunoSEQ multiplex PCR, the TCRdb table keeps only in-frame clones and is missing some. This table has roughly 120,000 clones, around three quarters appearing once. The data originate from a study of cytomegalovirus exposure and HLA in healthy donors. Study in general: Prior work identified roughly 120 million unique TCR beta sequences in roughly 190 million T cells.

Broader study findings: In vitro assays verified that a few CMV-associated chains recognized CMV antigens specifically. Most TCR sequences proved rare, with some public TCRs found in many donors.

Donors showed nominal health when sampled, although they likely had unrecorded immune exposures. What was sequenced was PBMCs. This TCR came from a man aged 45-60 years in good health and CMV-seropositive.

CDR3 protein: CASSEATGGDTEAFF. In DNA, the CDR3 is TGTGCCAGCAGTGAAGCGACAGGGGGCGACACTGAAGCTTTCTTT. The chain has TRBV2 and TRBJ1-1; 10 bases match TRBD1. The CDR3 covers 15 residues. The V and J ends lost 0 bases and 3 bases, in that order; junction bases with no gene match: 1. From germline, CDR1 is SNHLY and CDR2 FYNNEI.